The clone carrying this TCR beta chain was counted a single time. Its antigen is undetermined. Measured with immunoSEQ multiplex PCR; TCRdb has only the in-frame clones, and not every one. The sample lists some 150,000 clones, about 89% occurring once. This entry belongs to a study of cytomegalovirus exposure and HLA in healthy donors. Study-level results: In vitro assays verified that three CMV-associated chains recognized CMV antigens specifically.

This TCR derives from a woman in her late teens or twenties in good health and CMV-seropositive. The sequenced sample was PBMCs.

CDR3 coding DNA: TGTGCCAGCAGACGGCACAGCTCGGGGGAGCAGTACTTC. This translates into CASRRHSSGEQYF. The chain carries TRBV27 and TRBJ2-7; D perhaps matches TRBD2 (5 bases). V was shortened by 6 bases and J by 7 bases, with 16 bases between the two germline ends. This CDR3 has 13 amino acids. CDR1 and CDR2 (germline): MNHEY, SMNVEV (reference sequence).